This passage covers 22 T cell receptor beta chains from one sample sequenced in a study of cytomegalovirus exposure and HLA in healthy donors. Use of 60 Vbeta and 13 Jbeta primers characterized the PCR. Sequencing was performed with immunoSEQ multiplex PCR; in TCRdb, only in-frame clones are kept and a portion is missing. The table shows more than 90,000 clones, with approximately 74% occurring only once. The material sequenced was PBMCs. The receptor source for this set is a woman in her fifties or sixties in good health and CMV-seropositive.

The chain couples TRBV28 to TRBJ2-5; 7 positions agree with TRBD2. Germline CDR1 MDHEN, CDR2 SYDVKM. CDR3 length: 15 amino acids. J was trimmed by 2 bases and V by 2 bases; bases with no gene match: 5. This CDR3 reads CASSLNGGGQETQYF. As DNA, the CDR3 is TGTGCCAGCAGTTTAAACGGCGGGGGTCAAGAGACCCAGTACTTC.

The rearrangement joins TRBV25-1 to TRBJ1-3; D remains unclear. Germline assignment: CDR1 MGHDK and CDR2 SYGVNS. The CDR3 runs to 15 residues. V lost 0 bases and J lost 0, with 6 bases in between. CDR3 bases: TGTGCCAGCAGTGAATATCAGGTCTCTGGAAACACCATATATTTT. It specifies CASSEYQVSGNTIYF.

The V and J genes are TRBV30 and TRBJ1-1; 7 bases match TRBD1. Germline V gene data show CDR1 as GTSNPN and CDR2 as SVGIG (reference sequence). Trimming removed 5 bases from V and 2 bases from J; junction bases left unmatched: 2. The CDR3 is made up of 12 amino acids. The CDR3 nucleotides are TGTGCCTGGGACAGGGTTAACACTGAAGCTTTCTTT. Amino acids: CAWDRVNTEAFF.

The V gene is TRBV7-6, the J gene TRBJ2-7, with 7 bases aligning to TRBD1. Trimming at V came to 8 bases and at J to 5 bases, leaving 9 bases not matched to a gene. Germline values: CDR1 SGHVS, CDR2 FNYEAQ. This CDR3 contains 13 residues. The CDR3 protein is CASSLGGFNEQYF. Written as DNA, the CDR3 is TGTGCCAGCTCCTTAGGGGGCTTCAACGAGCAGTACTTC.

The rearrangement uses TRBV29-1 and TRBJ2-6; a weak D match, TRBD1 (5 bases). Trimming took off 8 bases at V and 0 bases at J, with 17 bases between the two ends. This CDR3 has 16 amino acids. Germline lookup yields CDR1 SQVTM and CDR2 ANQGSEA. CDR3 nucleotide sequence: TGCAGCCCACGGACAAGGCCTTTCTCTGGGGCCAACGTCCTGACTTTC. Encoded protein: CSPRTRPFSGANVLTF.

V is TRBV13 and J is TRBJ1-2; D not certain. This CDR3 contains 12 residues. V shed 5 bases and J shed 5 bases, with 9 bases lying between them. The germline V gene encodes CDR1 PRHDT and CDR2 FYEKMQ (reference sequence). Here the CDR3 reads CASSITAYGYTF. The CDR3 DNA reads as TGTGCCAGCAGCATTACAGCATATGGCTACACCTTC.

V and J are TRBV7-2 and TRBJ1-5; perhaps TRBD1 as D (5 bases). In germline, CDR1 is SGHTA, CDR2 FQGNSA. The CDR3 has 15 residues. Trimming removed 5 bases from V and 3 bases from J, with 14 bases in between. CDR3 amino acids: CASSGVGGINQPQHF. CDR3 nucleotide sequence: TGTGCCAGCAGCGGAGTGGGGGGTATCAATCAGCCCCAGCATTTT.

This chain joins TRBV7-8 and TRBJ2-5, with D unclear. CDR1 and CDR2 from the germline V gene are SGHVS and FQNEAQ. Trimming cost V 5 bases and J 3 bases, with 7 bases left between them. CDR3 length equals 12 residues. The CDR3 DNA sequence: TGTGCCAGCAGCCGTATCGAAGAGACCCAGTACTTC. Protein sequence: CASSRIEETQYF.

The chain joins TRBV6-5 to TRBJ2-5; D perhaps matches TRBD1 (6 bases). The J call is in doubt because the DNA end fits TRBJ2-7 better. The CDR3 is made up of 14 amino acids. Germline V gene sequence: CDR1 MNHEY, CDR2 SVGAGI. CDR3 amino acids: CASSRNRDVGEQYF. CDR3 sequence (DNA): TGTGCCAGCAGTCGCAACAGGGATGTCGGCGAGCAGTACTTC.

CDR3 residues: CASSLTENTEAFF. DNA of the CDR3: TGTGCCAGCAGCTTAACAGAGAACACTGAAGCTTTCTTT. V gene TRBV7-7 combines with J gene TRBJ1-1; D remains ambiguous. V gave up 2 bases and J gave up 1 base, with 5 bases separating them. Germline CDR1 reads SSHAT; CDR2 reads FNYEAQ (reference sequence). This CDR3 region has 13 residues.

The chain couples TRBV7-6 to TRBJ2-7, with 7 positions matching TRBD1. From germline, CDR1 is SGHVS and CDR2 FNYEAQ. With 1 base clipped from V and 7 bases from J, the junction kept 7 bases outside the gene matches. The CDR3 has 14 amino acids. The CDR3 region has the DNA TGTGCCAGCAGCTTAGACTACAGGGGAATGGAGCAGTACTTC. Translated: CASSLDYRGMEQYF.

This clone was detected only a few times. V gene TRBV4-3 combines with J gene TRBJ1-2; D is unclear. Trimming took off 5 bases at V and 1 base at J, with 14 bases between the two ends. The CDR3 contains 15 residues. CDR1 LGHNA and CDR2 YSLEER come from the germline V gene. Here the CDR3 reads CASSGGSQLNYGYTF. CDR3 DNA: TGCGCCAGCAGCGGCGGGAGTCAACTTAACTATGGCTACACCTTC.

V and J are TRBV4-1 and TRBJ1-2, with D possibly matching TRBD1 (5 bases). Deletions cut 4 bases from V and 12 bases from J, with 18 bases between. The CDR3 totals 13 residues. Germline values: CDR1 MGHRA, CDR2 YSYEKL. As DNA, the CDR3 is TGCGCCAGCAGCCCCCCGGGGGTCCCAGGTCACACCTTC. Amino acid sequence: CASSPPGVPGHTF.

The chain couples TRBV29-1 to TRBJ1-2, with D perhaps TRBD1 (6 bases). Germline CDR1 and CDR2: SQVTM and ANQGSEA. V shed 7 bases and J shed 8 bases, with 20 bases lying between them. The CDR3 consists of 13 residues. The CDR3, as DNA: TGCAGCGCCTCAAATACAGGGAAGCGAGGCTACACCTTC. Its translation is CSASNTGKRGYTF.

The rearrangement joins TRBV5-5 to TRBJ2-7; D possibly corresponds to TRBD1 (5 bases). The CDR3 has 15 residues. The germline V gene has CDR1 SGHKS and CDR2 YYEKEE (reference sequence). V was shortened by 2 bases and J by 1 base, with 13 bases between the two germline ends. In nucleotides, the CDR3 is TGTGCCAGCAGCTTCGGGCTGGGGCTTTCCTACGAGCAGTACTTC. Translation gives CASSFGLGLSYEQYF.

This chain links TRBV5-4 with TRBJ2-3, with 8 bases aligning to TRBD2. Germline-derived CDR1 and CDR2 are SGHNT and YYREEE (reference sequence). The CDR3 has 14 amino acids. The junction had 1 base not matched to a gene; V was cut back by 4 bases and J by 0 bases. The DNA for the CDR3 is TGTGCCAGCAGCAGCGGGGGAAGCACAGATACGCAGTATTTT. Translation gives CASSSGGSTDTQYF.

CDR3 protein: CASSPRPDPAGGYTF. The CDR3 nucleotides are TGTGCCAGCAGTCCACGACCAGATCCGGCGGGTGGCTACACCTTC. The rearrangement joins TRBV27 to TRBJ1-2; D call uncertain. The germline CDR1 and CDR2 sequences are MNHEY and SMNVEV (reference sequence). V was cut by 5 bases and J by 7 bases, with 20 bases left in between. This CDR3 region has 15 residues.

The chain is built from TRBV29-1 and TRBJ1-3, with 10 bases that match TRBD1. Germline CDR1 and CDR2: SQVTM and ANQGSEA. Germline trimming cut 4 bases from V and 3 bases from J; bases unmatched to any gene: 3. CDR3 length: 14 amino acids. CDR3 sequence: CSVGQGANGNTIYF. CDR3 coding DNA: TGCAGCGTTGGACAGGGGGCTAATGGAAACACCATATATTTT.

The chain combines TRBV19 with TRBJ1-2; 7 bases fit TRBD1. Germline CDR1 and CDR2: LNHDA and SQIVND (reference sequence). The CDR3 extends over 15 amino acids. The V and J ends lost 3 bases and 0 bases, in that order; junction bases with no gene match: 4. CDR3 in amino acids: CASSIHQGANYGYTF. The CDR3 bases are TGTGCCAGTAGTATCCATCAGGGGGCTAACTATGGCTACACCTTC.

The V gene is TRBV5-6, the J gene TRBJ1-1, with 7 bases fitting TRBD1. The V gene end was trimmed by 3 bases and the J gene end by 6 bases; junction bases not matched to a gene: 14. The CDR3 is 16 amino acids. From germline, CDR1 is SGHDT and CDR2 YYEEEE. CDR3 protein: CASSSLGVTGIAEAFF. Written as DNA, the CDR3 is TGTGCCAGCAGCTCCCTGGGCGTGACAGGGATCGCTGAAGCTTTCTTT.

The V and J genes are TRBV29-1 and TRBJ2-1; 14 bases are shared with TRBD2. The ends lost 6 bases at V and 9 bases at J; junction bases unmatched: 4. The CDR3 runs to 13 residues. The germline CDR1 and CDR2 sequences are SQVTM and ANQGSEA. CDR3 sequence reads: CSVLGLAGGEQFF. The CDR3 nucleotides read TGCAGCGTCCTCGGACTAGCGGGGGGTGAGCAGTTCTTC.

CDR3 sequence: CASSLRQGRAFF. In nucleotides, the CDR3 is TGCGCCAGCAGCTTGAGACAGGGACGAGCTTTCTTT. V usage is TRBV5-1 and J usage is TRBJ1-1; 7 positions agree with TRBD1. The CDR3 sequence is 12 residues long. The V gene's germline CDR1 is SGHRS and CDR2 YFSETQ. Germline trimming cut 1 base from V and 10 bases from J; bases unmatched to any gene: 4.